This entry is about one TCR beta chain. The record originates from a study of T cell changes during pregnancy in multiple sclerosis. The length of the CDR3 is 17 residues. Trimming took 5 bases from V and 4 from J; bases not matched to a gene: 11. Per germline, CDR1 SGHTA and CDR2 FQGNSA. TCRdb keeps only in-frame clones here, not all; method: immunoSEQ multiplex PCR. Among approximately 79,000 clones, over 85% were seen once, and the ten largest hold around 0.75%. This sequence was found in a female donor in good health, enrolled as a control in a pregnancy study. Sequencing used peripheral blood, obtained in the second trimester of pregnancy. The chain recombines TRBV7-2 with TRBJ1-1; 12 nucleotides line up with TRBD1. CDR3 protein: CASSQLRDRGLSTEAFF. CDR3 nucleotide sequence: TGTGCCAGCAGCCAACTCCGGGACAGGGGGCTGAGCACTGAAGCTTTCTTT.